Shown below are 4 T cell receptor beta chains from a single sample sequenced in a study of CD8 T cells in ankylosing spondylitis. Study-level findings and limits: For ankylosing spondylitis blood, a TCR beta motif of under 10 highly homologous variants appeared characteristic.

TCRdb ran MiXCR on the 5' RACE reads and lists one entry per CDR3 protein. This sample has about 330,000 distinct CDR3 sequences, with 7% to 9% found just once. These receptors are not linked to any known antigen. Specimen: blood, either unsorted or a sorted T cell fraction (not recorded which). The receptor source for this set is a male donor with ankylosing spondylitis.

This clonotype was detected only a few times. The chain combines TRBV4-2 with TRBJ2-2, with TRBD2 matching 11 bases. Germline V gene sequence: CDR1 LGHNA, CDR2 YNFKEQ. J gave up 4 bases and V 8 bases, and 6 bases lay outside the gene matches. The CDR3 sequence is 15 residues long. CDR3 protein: CASALGLAATGELFF. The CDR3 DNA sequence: TGTGCCAGCGCGTTGGGACTAGCGGCCACCGGGGAGCTGTTTTTT.

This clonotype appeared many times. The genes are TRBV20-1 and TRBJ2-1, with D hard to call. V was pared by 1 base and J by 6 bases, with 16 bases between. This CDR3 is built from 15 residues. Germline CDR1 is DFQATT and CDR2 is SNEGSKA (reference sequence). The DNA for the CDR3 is TGCAGTGCTAGAGCATCATATGACCATCGCAATGAGCAGTTCTTC. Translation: CSARASYDHRNEQFF.

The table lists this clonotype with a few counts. CDR3 in amino acids: CASTARLAAYNEQFF. In nucleotides, the CDR3 is TGTGCCAGTACAGCCAGACTAGCCGCATACAATGAGCAGTTCTTC. The rearrangement links TRBV19 to TRBJ2-1; 7 positions match TRBD2. Losses at the gene ends were 7 bases for V and 4 bases for J; bases not matched to a gene: 10. Germline V CDR1 and CDR2: LNHDA, SQIVND (reference sequence). The CDR3 totals 15 residues.

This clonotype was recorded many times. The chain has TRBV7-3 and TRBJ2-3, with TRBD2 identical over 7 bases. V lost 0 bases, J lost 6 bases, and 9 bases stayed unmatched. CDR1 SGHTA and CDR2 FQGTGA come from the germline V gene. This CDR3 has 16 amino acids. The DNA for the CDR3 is TGTGCCAGCAGCTTAACTCGCGGGGGAGGCCGGGATACGCAGTATTTT. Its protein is CASSLTRGGGRDTQYF. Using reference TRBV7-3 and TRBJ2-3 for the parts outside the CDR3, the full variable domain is GAGVSQTPSNKVTEKGKYVELRCDPISGHTALYWYRQSLGQGPEFLIYFQGTGAADDSGLPNDRFFAVRPEGSVSTLKIQRTERGDSAVYLCASSLTRGGGRDTQYFGPGTRLTVL.